The clone carrying this T cell receptor (beta chain) counts as medium-sized by frequency. Antigen: not known. This entry comes from a study of CXCR3-negative and CXCR3-positive naive CD8 T cells. Overall study results and limits: After cryopreservation, expression of CXCR3 was partially reduced, and most assays were run with fresh PBMCs. Memory cells differed in TRBV-TRBJ usage, but naive CXCR3-negative and CXCR3-positive cells had similar usage. Each naive subset displayed comparably high diversity, whereas memory CD8+ cells displayed much lower diversity.

Those CD8+ T cells considered naive were CD45RO-CCR7+CD27+CD95-. The CDR3 consists of 14 residues. Germline V gene sequence: CDR1 SQVTM, CDR2 ANQGSEA. TRB cDNA was prepared as libraries by UMI-labeled 5' RACE. From its re-call of the 5' RACE reads, TCRdb lists each CDR3 protein once, without DNA. This sample's clone table lists some 5,500 distinct CDR3 sequences. The chain links TRBV29-1 to TRBJ2-7; lacking DNA, the TRBD1 call made by TCRdb goes unchecked. The material sequenced was naive CXCR3- CD8+ T cells from blood. Documented subset: CD45RO-CCR7+CD27+CD95- naive CD8+ T cells lacking CXCR3 (TNR3-). The receptor was derived from a human donor in good health. Some clones in this sample may be carry-over from other donors' samples. CDR3 loop: CSAGGTASSYEQYF.